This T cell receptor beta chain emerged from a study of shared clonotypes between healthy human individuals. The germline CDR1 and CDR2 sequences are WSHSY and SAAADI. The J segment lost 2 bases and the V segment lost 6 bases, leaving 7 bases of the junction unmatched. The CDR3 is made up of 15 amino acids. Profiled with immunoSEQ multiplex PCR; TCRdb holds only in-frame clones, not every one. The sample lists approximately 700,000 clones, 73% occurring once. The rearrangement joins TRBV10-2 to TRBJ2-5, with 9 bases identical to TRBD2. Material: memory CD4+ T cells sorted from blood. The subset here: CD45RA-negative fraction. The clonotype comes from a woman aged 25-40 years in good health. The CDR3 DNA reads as TGCGCCAGCAGCGCACTAGCGGGCCGTCAAGAGACCCAGTACTTC. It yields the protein CASSALAGRQETQYF.